The sequence of this T cell receptor beta chain was determined in a study of cytotoxic CD8 clonotypes in ibrutinib-treated CLL. Study-wide results and limits: At progression, clonality fell back toward baseline after rising at ibrutinib response.

This clone was recorded once. The target antigen is unknown. Trimming shortened V by 7 bases and J by 0 bases, and 9 bases separated the two germline ends. Germline CDR1 MNHEY, CDR2 SVGAGI. CDR3 length: 13 amino acids. Assay: immunoSEQ multiplex PCR; the TCRdb copy retains only in-frame clones and omits some. The data show over 200,000 clones, 70% to 75% seen once. V usage is TRBV6-5 and J usage is TRBJ1-2; D not certain. The source was PBMCs, collected after 12 months of ibrutinib treatment. This clonotype was obtained from a human donor with chronic lymphocytic leukemia. The CDR3, as DNA: TGTGCCAGCACCCCGGTCACTAACTATGGCTACACCTTC. Translating it yields CASTPVTNYGYTF.